Each of the 20 T cell receptor beta chains below was sequenced from the same sample in a study of identical twins. One entry per CDR3 protein results from TCRdb running MiXCR on the 5' RACE reads. The sample shows some 600,000 distinct CDR3 sequences, 7.1% of them seen only once. These data were also filed under a second study, of yellow fever vaccine responses in identical twins.

The sample taken for sequencing was PBMCs. Receptors originate from a woman under 30 in good health.

This clonotype was counted between two and nine times. In nucleotides, the CDR3 is TGTGCCAGCAGTTACTCGTCGACAGACACTGAAGCTTTCTTT. This codes for CASSYSSTDTEAFF. The chain is built from TRBV6-5 and TRBJ1-1; D is possibly TRBD1 (5 bases). Germline loops: CDR1 MNHEY, CDR2 SVGAGI. Trimming took off 0 bases at V and 3 bases at J, with 8 bases between the two ends. The CDR3 sequence is 14 residues long.

This clonotype was seen many times. The rearrangement uses TRBV6-1 and TRBJ2-7; the D is unclear. The CDR3 has 14 amino acids. Trimming removed 6 bases from V and 3 bases from J, with 15 bases in between. CDR1 is MNHNS and CDR2 is SASEGT in the germline V gene. The CDR3 loop reads CASSSVWSGYEQYF. The CDR3 nucleotides are TGTGCCAGCAGCTCCGTCTGGTCTGGCTACGAGCAGTACTTC.

This clonotype was found a few times. The V gene is TRBV4-1, the J gene TRBJ2-1; 7 bases align to TRBD1. The ends lost 4 bases at V and 10 bases at J; junction bases unmatched: 7. Germline V gene data show CDR1 as MGHRA and CDR2 as YSYEKL. The CDR3 is 13 amino acids. The CDR3 here is CASSRATGVEQFF. The CDR3 coding sequence is TGCGCCAGCAGCCGAGCAACAGGGGTAGAGCAGTTCTTC.

To note about this clonotype: This may be a read error, as it is one base from a much larger clone. The rearrangement joins TRBV13 to TRBJ2-3; TRBD2 aligns across 11 bases. J was trimmed by 2 bases and V by 10 bases; bases with no gene match: 14. Per the germline V gene, CDR1 is PRHDT and CDR2 is FYEKMQ (reference sequence). The CDR3 covers 17 residues. Here the CDR3 reads CAISLGGLAETTDTQYF. The DNA for the CDR3 is TGTGCCATCAGTTTAGGGGGACTAGCGGAGACCACAGATACGCAGTATTTT.

Ten or more counts support this clonotype. J is TRBJ1-5 and V is TRBV10-3, with a tentative D call TRBD1 (5 bases). The V and J ends lost 2 bases and 2 bases respectively, with 13 bases between them. CDR3 length: 16 amino acids. The germline gives CDR1 ENHRY, CDR2 SYGVKD. The CDR3 reads CAISEGGTVGNQPQHF. The CDR3 bases are TGTGCCATCAGTGAGGGGGGGACGGTGGGCAATCAGCCCCAGCATTTT.

The J gene is TRBJ2-2, the V gene TRBV20-1; TRBD2 might be the D (5 bases). Trimming removed 3 bases at V and 0 bases at J, with 14 bases between. This CDR3 spans 16 amino acids. Germline CDR1 DFQATT, CDR2 SNEGSKA (reference sequence). The chain's CDR3 is CSASDSKRTNTGELFF. The CDR3 region has the DNA TGCAGTGCTAGTGATTCGAAGCGGACGAACACCGGGGAGCTGTTTTTT.

The chain joins TRBV5-1 to TRBJ2-5; TRBD1 agrees at 8 bases. The V and J ends lost 4 bases and 5 bases, in that order; junction bases with no gene match: 10. The CDR3 runs to 15 residues. Germline V gene lookup returns CDR1 SGHRS and CDR2 YFSETQ. In DNA form, the CDR3 reads TGCGCCAGCAGCATCGGACAGGGCGAGAGGGAGACCCAGTACTTC. Translating gives CASSIGQGERETQYF.

This clonotype has a handful of counts. The chain employs TRBV25-1 and TRBJ2-6, with 7 bases matching TRBD1. Germline loops: CDR1 MGHDK, CDR2 SYGVNS. The CDR3 extends over 14 amino acids. With 9 bases clipped from V and 2 bases from J, the junction kept 4 bases outside the gene matches. CDR3 sequence reads: CASNTGAGANVLTF. In nucleotides, the CDR3 is TGTGCCAGTAATACAGGGGCTGGGGCCAACGTCCTGACTTTC.

This clonotype was counted between two and nine times. The V gene is TRBV7-6, the J gene TRBJ2-3, with TRBD2 as a possible D gene (6 bases). V was shortened by 4 bases and J by 12 bases, with 14 bases between the two germline ends. Germline CDR1 reads SGHVS; CDR2 reads FNYEAQ. CDR3 length: 12 amino acids. In DNA, the CDR3 is TGTGCCAGCAGCTCCGGGAGCCGGGATCAGTATTTT. Amino acids: CASSSGSRDQYF.

The chain is built from TRBV7-2 and TRBJ2-5, with TRBD2 matching over 11 bases. Trimming removed 5 bases from V and 7 bases from J; junction bases left unmatched: 6. This CDR3 region has 14 residues. In germline, CDR1 is SGHTA, CDR2 FQGNSA. The CDR3 region is CASSLGLAAVTQYF. The DNA of the CDR3 is TGTGCCAGCAGCCTGGGACTAGCGGCTGTGACCCAGTACTTC.

Ten or more counts support this clonotype. The gene calls are TRBV20-1 and TRBJ2-1; maybe TRBD2 (7 bases). The CDR3 is made up of 13 amino acids. Trimming cost V 1 base and J 13 bases, with 17 bases left between them. Germline V gene lookup returns CDR1 DFQATT and CDR2 SNEGSKA (reference sequence). CDR3 residues: CSARARGGATQFF. The CDR3 DNA reads as TGCAGTGCTAGAGCCCGAGGGGGGGCAACACAGTTCTTC.

This clonotype appeared a few times. This sequence joins TRBV29-1 and TRBJ2-2; tentative D call: TRBD2 (6 bases). Germline V gives CDR1 SQVTM, CDR2 ANQGSEA. The CDR3 sequence is 13 residues long. The V and J ends lost 3 bases and 8 bases respectively, with 13 bases between them. The CDR3 DNA is TGCAGCGTTGACGGGACTCTGGCTGGGGAGCTGTTTTTT. Translation: CSVDGTLAGELFF.

This clonotype has just a few counts. In DNA, the CDR3 is TGCGCCAGCAGCCAGGAATCGGGACTAGCGGGAAGGGATACGCAGTATTTT. It encodes CASSQESGLAGRDTQYF. V is TRBV4-1 and J is TRBJ2-3, with 13 bases lining up with TRBD2. The CDR3 sequence is 17 residues long. The germline CDR1 and CDR2 sequences are MGHRA and YSYEKL. V was clipped by 3 bases and J by 6 bases; unmatched bases: 9.

This clonotype was detected a few times. The rearrangement uses TRBV14 and TRBJ1-2; 9 bases agree with TRBD1. The CDR3 spans 19 residues. The germline gives CDR1 SGHDN, CDR2 FVKESK. The trim removed 4 bases at V and 4 bases at J, leaving 19 bases unmatched. Here the CDR3 DNA reads TGTGCCAGCAGCCGGCTTTTCCCGGGACAGGGAAACGGGATCTATGGCTACACCTTC. As protein: CASSRLFPGQGNGIYGYTF. Based on the CDR3 plus reference TRBV14 and TRBJ1-2, the full variable domain is EAGVTQFPSHSVIEKGQTVTLRCDPISGHDNLYWYRRVMGKEIKFLLHFVKESKQDESGMPNNRFLAERTGGTYSTLKVQPAELEDSGVYFCASSRLFPGQGNGIYGYTFGSGTRLTVV.

This clonotype was counted between two and nine times. V usage is TRBV7-3 and J usage is TRBJ1-2; D may be TRBD1 (5 bases). V shed 5 bases and J shed 0 bases, with 16 bases lying between them. The CDR3 loop spans 16 amino acids. Germline V gene sequence: CDR1 SGHTA, CDR2 FQGTGA. For the CDR3, the DNA is TGTGCCAGCAGCCCTACCTACGACAGACCTAACTATGGCTACACCTTC. It is translated as CASSPTYDRPNYGYTF. The full variable domain, its missing parts supplied by reference TRBV7-3 and TRBJ1-2, is GAGVSQTPSNKVTEKGKYVELRCDPISGHTALYWYRQSLGQGPEFLIYFQGTGAADDSGLPNDRFFAVRPEGSVSTLKIQRTERGDSAVYLCASSPTYDRPNYGYTFGSGTRLTVV.

This clonotype was observed at least ten times. This rearrangement joins TRBV15 to TRBJ2-3; D call uncertain. The germline V and J ends were trimmed by 0 bases and 6 bases, with 13 bases remaining between them. The CDR3 is made up of 15 amino acids. Germline lookup yields CDR1 LNHNV and CDR2 YYDKDF (reference sequence). The CDR3 sequence: CATSRDGPSSDTQYF. CDR3 in DNA: TGTGCCACCAGCAGAGACGGACCTAGTAGTGATACGCAGTATTTT.

This clonotype was counted a few times. V gene TRBV2 combines with J gene TRBJ2-5; 11 bases agree with TRBD2. Germline V gene lookup returns CDR1 SNHLY and CDR2 FYNNEI. This CDR3 is built from 15 residues. V trimming: 9 bases; J trimming: 2 bases; junction bases outside the gene matches: 8. The CDR3 is CASAKGLAAQETQYF. CDR3 in DNA: TGTGCCAGTGCGAAGGGACTAGCGGCACAAGAGACCCAGTACTTC.

This clonotype was counted ten times or more. The rearrangement links TRBV7-2 to TRBJ2-3; the D is unclear. The CDR3 has 13 amino acids. The germline CDR1 and CDR2 sequences are SGHTA and FQGNSA. The ends were cut back, 1 base at V and 4 bases at J, with 6 bases in the middle. CDR3 protein: CASSLEFPDTQYF. CDR3 coding DNA: TGTGCCAGCAGCTTAGAATTCCCAGATACGCAGTATTTT.

At least ten counts were recorded for this clonotype. The chain is built from TRBV3-1 and TRBJ2-3, with 7 bases aligning to TRBD1. Germline trimming cut 7 bases from V and 11 bases from J; bases unmatched to any gene: 9. Per germline, CDR1 LGHDT and CDR2 YNNKEL (reference sequence). The CDR3 covers 12 residues. This CDR3 is CASKIRQGRQYF. DNA of the CDR3: TGTGCCAGCAAAATCCGACAGGGCAGGCAGTATTTT.

This clonotype has only a few counts. CDR3 sequence: CAREPQTHRGSFYEQYV. For the CDR3, the DNA is TGTGCCAGGGAACCCCAAACCCACAGGGGGAGTTTCTACGAGCAGTACGTC. The chain is built from TRBV27 and TRBJ2-7; 8 bases are shared with TRBD1. Germline values: CDR1 MNHEY, CDR2 SMNVEV (reference sequence). V trimming: 9 bases; J trimming: 3 bases; junction bases outside the gene matches: 19. The CDR3 consists of 17 residues.